This TCR beta chain derives from a study of blood T cell repertoires in COVID-19. Losses at the gene ends were 4 bases for V and 4 bases for J; bases not matched to a gene: 9. The germline V gene encodes CDR1 MNHEY and CDR2 SVGAGI. The CDR3 consists of 16 residues. TCRdb's table, derived via immunoSEQ multiplex PCR, lists solely in-frame clones and lacks some. The table records 250,000 or so clones, roughly nine tenths of them present only once. Input material: peripheral blood. This clonotype was sampled from a man in his fifties or sixties with acute or convalescent COVID-19. The V call is TRBV6-5, the J call TRBJ2-5; 10 nucleotides align to TRBD2. The CDR3 protein is CASSSPPSGSSETQYF. CDR3 nucleotides: TGTGCCAGCAGTTCCCCCCCTAGCGGGAGTTCAGAGACCCAGTACTTC.